This TCR beta chain originates from a study of CD8 T cells in ankylosing spondylitis. The study, taken as a whole, reports: The disease-linked clones had a CD8+ phenotype and low blood frequencies. In ankylosing spondylitis blood, a motif of roughly 8 highly homologous TCR beta variants appeared characteristic.

The germline V gene has CDR1 SGHTA and CDR2 FQGTGA. Trimming removed 4 bases at V and 7 bases at J, with 14 bases between. The CDR3 covers 13 residues. Ten or more counts support this clonotype. Antigen specificity is unknown. TCRdb analysed the 5' RACE reads with MiXCR anew, one entry per CDR3 protein. The sample lists some 140,000 distinct CDR3 sequences; roughly 8% were seen once. This sequence joins TRBV7-3 and TRBJ2-7, with D perhaps being TRBD1 or TRBD2 (5 bases each). The sample was synovial fluid, either unsorted or a sorted T cell fraction (not recorded which). The receptor was isolated from a male donor with ankylosing spondylitis. In DNA, the CDR3 is TGTGCCAGCAGCTCGGGACGAGGTGAAGAGCAGTACTTC. It yields the protein CASSSGRGEEQYF.